The source of this T cell receptor (beta chain) is a study of PD-1 blockade in classical Hodgkin lymphoma. Whole-study context: Each patient was given nivolumab 3 mg/kg through a vein every 2 weeks.

The CDR3 extends over 13 amino acids. This table comes from immunoSEQ multiplex PCR, and its TCRdb copy is limited to in-frame clones, with some not included. The table has about 94,000 clones, 89% seen once; the top ten hold roughly a tenth. All trial patients relapsed after autologous stem cell transplantation. V and J are TRBV12-2 and TRBJ1-2; the table names TRBD1, a call not compared with the DNA. TRBV12-2 is given as a pseudogene. This sequence was found in a human donor with classical Hodgkin lymphoma. The sequencing here drew on peripheral blood mononuclear cells (PBMCs), taken before the second cycle of nivolumab. Written as DNA, the CDR3 is TGTGCCGCAGATTACAGGGGATACTATGGCTACACCTTC. It translates to CAADYRGYYGYTF.